This T cell receptor beta chain was found in a study of blood T cell repertoires in COVID-19. Overall study: PBMCs, B-cell-depleted T cells, or T cells provided the cDNA or gDNA that made up the material.

The CDR3 consists of 16 residues. V gave up 1 base and J gave up 9 bases, with 19 bases separating them. Germline V gene sequence: CDR1 SGHVS, CDR2 FNYEAQ. As handled by the study authors: Using reference gene primer amplification, nucleated cell counts were estimated. Clones were sequenced by immunoSEQ multiplex PCR, and TCRdb holds only the in-frame ones, with some missing. V and J calls and clone size come straight from that table; D and trimming were deduced from the DNA. The repertoire consists of fewer than 300,000 clones, with 70% to 90% occurring once and the leading ten covering 0.9% to 1%. The sequence was collected from a woman in her forties who had recovered from COVID-19. This sequence joins TRBV7-6 and TRBJ2-1, with D possibly matching TRBD2 (6 bases). The sequencing input was peripheral blood. The CDR3 is CASSLGGGQARGEQFF. DNA of the CDR3: TGTGCCAGCAGCTTAGGGGGAGGCCAGGCCCGCGGTGAGCAGTTCTTC.